This TCR beta chain was identified in a study of radiotherapy plus CTLA-4 blockade in lung cancer listed by TCRdb under 2018. About the investigation overall: Among enrolled patients, about 17% had an objective response and approximately 30% reached disease control.

About this clone: It lacks a known antigen. No base quality values were provided; no much bigger clone lies one nucleotide off.

The protocol used for the library was the immunoSEQ multiplex PCR assay. The table was pulled from immuneACCESS by TCRdb, which kept in-frame rearrangements only. Such tables lose some clones; where checked, under half of the loss comes from unresolved V genes, and the rest has no known cause. The sample records approximately 82,000 clones, about four fifths of which are singletons. The ten largest account for about 14% of the sample. CDR1 and CDR2 are drawn from the germline V gene: SGHVS, FNYEAQ. Relative to germline, V is 5 bases shorter and J is 3 bases shorter, with 8 bases between their ends. From the cysteine up to the phenylalanine, the CDR3 has a length of 14 residues. The DNA shown is the 42-base CDR3, in frame from base 1. The investigation overall reported the following: The strongest predictors of response were reported to be early dynamic shifts in blood T cell clones along with a rise in serum interferon-beta following radiation. After treatment with radiotherapy and ipilimumab, TCR clones that originated in tumors expanded in peripheral blood.

Focal radiation therapy combined with CTLA-4 blockade (ipilimumab) was tested in patients with chemo-refractory metastatic non-small-cell lung cancer. The chain is made from TRBV7-6 and TRBJ1-6, and the D gene may be TRBD1, 6 bases matching. The receptor was derived from a human donor with non-small cell lung cancer that progressed on radiotherapy plus ipilimumab. Specimen: peripheral blood, collected from a patient treated with radiotherapy plus ipilimumab. The nucleotides read TGTGCCAGCAGCGCAGGGGACTATAATTCACCCCTCCACTTT. Its protein product is CASSAGDYNSPLHF.